This TCR beta chain came from a study of blood T cells in healthy people across ages (dated by TCRdb to about 2015). With regard to the full study: In model experiments, template switching captured roughly one uniquely barcoded TCR beta cDNA molecule for every two T cells. Using deep sequencing normalized with unique cDNA molecular identifiers, the study measured how TCR beta repertoire diversity changes with age. The donors were divided into four age groups: young (average around 16 years), middle-aged (about 39), aged (approximately 62) and long-lived (roughly 82). To avoid experimental bias, donors of different ages were randomly spread across the sequencing lanes. The study analyzed two additional independent replicas of 1 million unique cDNA reads from the same blood draw for two donors, one aged 18 to 29 and one aged 80 or older.

With regard to this clonotype: It lacks a known antigen. At one of its ends the junction is not consistent with the germline gene, which may arise from a read error.

The 39 donors, aged about 6 to 100 years, were systemically healthy Caucasian individuals from Russia. Around 10 milliliters of peripheral blood were collected from each donor into EDTA-treated Vacutainer tubes. Ficoll-Paque density-gradient centrifugation was used to isolate PBMCs, with at least 6 million per sample. Trizol reagent was used to extract total RNA from PBMCs, with at least 5.5 micrograms per sample. For every donor, flow cytometry on a PBMC aliquot measured the percentage of naive CD45RAhigh/CD27high T cells. In the germline V gene (reference sequence), CDR1 corresponds to SEHNR and CDR2 to FQNEAQ. From the cysteine up to the phenylalanine, the CDR3 has a length of 14 residues. The retained sequence is limited to the CDR3, 42 bases, with the frame set at the first base. The investigation overall reported the following: Observed TCR beta diversity per million T cells fell roughly linearly with age, and a significant reduction was already apparent by age around 36. Bulk unsorted PBMC profiling prevented conclusive comparison of naive and antigen-experienced compartments. Observed TCR beta diversity correlated strongly with the percentage of naive T cells measured by flow cytometry. Compared with the aged group, more naive CD4+ T cells, fewer expanded clones and increased TCR diversity were shown by the long-lived group, suggesting age selection. Estimates of total diversity based on one million sequenced T cells were considered lower bounds and underestimates. Donor CMV infection status was unknown, potentially confounding age-related changes in expanded clonotypes.

The protocol used for the library was 5' RACE. The sequencer listed for this sample is Illumina HiSeq 2500. A second PCR of about 7 to 12 cycles was run with a J-beta primer mix and a sample-barcoded 5' primer. A template-switch 5' adaptor carrying 12 random nucleotides introduced a unique molecular identifier onto each TCR beta cDNA molecule. At least 2.5 million CDR3-containing paired-end reads were obtained from each sample. All of the RNA was converted into first-strand cDNA using the Mint cDNA synthesis kit, with a TRBC-specific oligonucleotide serving as the primer. Following uracil-DNA glycosylase treatment, all cDNA underwent a first 18-cycle PCR with the universal primers M1SS and BC2_uni_R. The authors' analysis ran thus. Normalization of each sample was performed by random selection of 1 million high-quality reads, each carrying a distinct molecular identifier. Reads with shared molecular identifiers were discarded instead of being binned into consensus sequences. MiTCR, run with a Q25 quality threshold and the strictest error-elimination algorithm, handled CDR3 identification, clonotype clustering and error correction. A nonparametric unseen species model with Euler transformation was used to estimate lower-bound total TCR beta diversity. The public reads were reprocessed in TCRdb via fastp at Q25 and MiXCR, keeping in-frame beta chains. Rows are combined by CDR3 protein, so each entry shows the most common genes and DNA. The V and J calls and clone size come from TCRdb's table, not from the authors' own analysis. The sample table holds 600,000 to 650,000 distinct CDR3 sequences, of which 45% to 65% were seen once. Jointly, the top ten make up 30% to 45% of the sample.

This receptor was identified in a man in his 60s in good health. Material for sequencing was blood. The rearranged chain carries TRBV7-9 and TRBJ1-2; possibly the D gene is TRBD1, per 5 matching bases. The CDR3 amino acid sequence is: CTSSLTVAGYGYTF. The DNA sequence is TGTACCAGCAGCTTGACAGTGGCGGGCTATGGCTACACCTTC. Beyond the CDR3, the reference TRBV7-9 and TRBJ1-2 genes provide the residues; the full variable domain reads: DTGVSQNPRHKITKRGQNVTFRCDPISEHNRLYWYRQTLGQGPEFLTYFQNEAQLEKSRLLSDRFSAERPKGSFSTLEIQRTEQGDSAMYLCTSSLTVAGYGYTFGSGTRLTVV.